This T cell receptor beta chain was captured in a study of blood T cell repertoires in COVID-19. Study as a whole: PBMCs, B-cell-depleted T cells, or T cells were the source of the cDNA or gDNA that made up the material.

Participants spanned ages roughly 18 to 95 years and resided in about two dozen US areas. Cohort assignment relied on participant-reported clinical history. V gave up 1 base and J gave up 1 base, with 7 bases separating them. CDR1 is SEHNR, CDR2 FQNEAQ, per germline (reference sequence). The CDR3 length is 14 residues. The repertoire was sequenced with immunoSEQ multiplex PCR; TCRdb's copy has only in-frame clones and lacks some. The sample lists about 320,000 clones, just over 85% seen once, with under 11% in the top ten. The chain uses TRBV7-9 and TRBJ1-1; D gene ambiguous. The origin of this receptor is a woman aged 18-29 years who had recovered from COVID-19. Specimen: PBMCs or T cells enriched from blood (not recorded which). The chain's CDR3 is CASSLGGSNTEAFF. Here the CDR3 DNA reads TGTGCCAGCAGCTTAGGCGGATCGAACACTGAAGCTTTCTTT.